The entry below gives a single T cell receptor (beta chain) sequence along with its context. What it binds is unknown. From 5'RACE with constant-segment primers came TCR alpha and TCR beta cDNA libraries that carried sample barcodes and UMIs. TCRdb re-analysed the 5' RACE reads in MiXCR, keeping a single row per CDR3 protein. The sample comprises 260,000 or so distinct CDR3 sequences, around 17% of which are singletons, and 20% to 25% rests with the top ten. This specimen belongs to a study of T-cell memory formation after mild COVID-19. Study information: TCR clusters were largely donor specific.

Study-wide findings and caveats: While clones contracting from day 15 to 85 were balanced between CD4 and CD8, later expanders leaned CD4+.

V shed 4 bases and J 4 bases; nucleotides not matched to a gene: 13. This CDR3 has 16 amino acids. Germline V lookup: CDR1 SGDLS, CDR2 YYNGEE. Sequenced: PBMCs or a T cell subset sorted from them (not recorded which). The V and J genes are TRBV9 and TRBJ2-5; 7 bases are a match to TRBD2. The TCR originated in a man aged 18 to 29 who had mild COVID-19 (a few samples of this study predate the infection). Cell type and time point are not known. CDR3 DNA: TGTGCCAGCAGCCCCGGAGGTTCGGCTAGCGGAGAGACCCAGTACTTC. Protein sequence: CASSPGGSASGETQYF.